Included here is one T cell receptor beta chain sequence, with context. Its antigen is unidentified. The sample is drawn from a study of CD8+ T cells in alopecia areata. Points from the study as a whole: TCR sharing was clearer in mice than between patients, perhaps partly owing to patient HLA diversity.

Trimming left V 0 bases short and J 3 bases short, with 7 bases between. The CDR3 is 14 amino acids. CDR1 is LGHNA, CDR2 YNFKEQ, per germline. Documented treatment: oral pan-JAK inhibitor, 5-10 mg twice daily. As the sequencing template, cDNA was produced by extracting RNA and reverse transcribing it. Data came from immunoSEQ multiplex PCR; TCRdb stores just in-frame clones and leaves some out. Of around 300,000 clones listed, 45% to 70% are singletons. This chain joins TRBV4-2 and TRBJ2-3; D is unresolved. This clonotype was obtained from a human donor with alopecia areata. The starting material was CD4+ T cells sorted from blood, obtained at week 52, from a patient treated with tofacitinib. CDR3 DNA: TGTGCCAGCAGCCAAGAACTATTGACAGATACGCAGTATTTT. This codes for CASSQELLTDTQYF.